The 5 T cell receptor beta chains below were found in one sample sequenced in a study of identical twins (dated by TCRdb to between 2015 and 2016). Libraries were prepared through 5' RACE. The sequencing machine was an Illumina HiSeq 2000. TCRdb reprocessed the public reads (quality trimming at Q25 with fastp, clone calling with MiXCR) and kept in-frame beta chains. CDR3 protein sequences are deduplicated, and each keeps its most common genes and DNA. In this sample the table shows about 570,000 distinct CDR3 sequences, 7.5% to 10% of which occur a single time. Together, the top ten hold roughly 3% of the sample. This same sample was also part of a study on yellow fever vaccine responses in identical twins.

Sequencing input: PBMCs. The source is a woman aged 18-29 years in good health.

This clonotype was recorded many times. The CDR3 bases are TGTGCCAGCAGCTTGGACAGGGGCACAGATACGCAGTATTTT. Translating gives CASSLDRGTDTQYF. V and J are TRBV12-3 or TRBV12-4 and TRBJ2-3, with 8 bases lining up with TRBD1. This CDR3 contains 14 residues. The V segment lost 6 bases and the J segment 1 base; nucleotides outside the gene matches: 3.

The chain carries TRBV6-5 and TRBJ1-2; TRBD1 aligns across 7 bases. The CDR3 loop spans 14 amino acids. Germline V gene lookup returns CDR1 MNHEY and CDR2 SVGAGI. V lost 0 bases, J lost 4 bases, and 2 bases stayed unmatched. The CDR3 reads CASSYSRDSYGYTF. Written as DNA, the CDR3 is TGTGCCAGCAGTTACTCGAGGGACAGCTATGGCTACACCTTC.

This clonotype came up a few times. This chain connects TRBV6-1 to TRBJ1-1, with a tentative D call TRBD1 (5 bases). The CDR3 length is 15 residues. Germline values: CDR1 MNHNS, CDR2 SASEGT. V was pared by 0 bases and J by 8 bases, with 16 bases between. The CDR3 nucleotides are TGTGCCAGCAGTGAAGCGACGGGACGGTCTCTAGAAGCTTTCTTT. It specifies CASSEATGRSLEAFF.

This clonotype was detected only a few times. The gene calls are TRBV20-1 and TRBJ2-7, with 9 bases identical to TRBD2. V was pared by 4 bases and J by 2 bases, with 6 bases of the junction left unmatched. There are 14 residues in the CDR3. Germline V gives CDR1 DFQATT, CDR2 SNEGSKA (reference sequence). The CDR3 DNA follows: TGCAGTGCTAAGGGGCCTAGCGGGACCTACGAGCAGTACTTC. Translating it yields CSAKGPSGTYEQYF.

The chain combines TRBV6-2 or TRBV6-3 with TRBJ2-7; the match to TRBD1 covers 7 bases. The CDR3 extends over 18 amino acids. Germline CDR1 MNHEY, CDR2 SVGEGT. The trim removed 4 bases at V and 0 bases at J, leaving 15 bases unmatched. The CDR3 here is CASSSAKQDRASSYEQYF. For the CDR3, the DNA is TGTGCCAGCAGTTCCGCAAAACAAGACAGGGCCAGCTCCTACGAGCAGTACTTC.